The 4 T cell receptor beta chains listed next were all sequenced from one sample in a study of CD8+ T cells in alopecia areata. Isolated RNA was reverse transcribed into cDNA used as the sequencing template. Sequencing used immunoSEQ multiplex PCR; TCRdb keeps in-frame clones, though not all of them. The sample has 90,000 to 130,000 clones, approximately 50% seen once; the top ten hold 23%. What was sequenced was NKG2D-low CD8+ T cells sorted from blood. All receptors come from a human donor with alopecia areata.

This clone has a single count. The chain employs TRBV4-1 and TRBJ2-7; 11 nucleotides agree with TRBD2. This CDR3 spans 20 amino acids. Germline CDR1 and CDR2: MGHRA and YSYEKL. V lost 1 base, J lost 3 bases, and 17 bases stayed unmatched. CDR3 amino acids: CASSQASRLAGSARVYEQYF. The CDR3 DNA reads TGCGCCAGCAGCCAAGCAAGCAGACTAGCGGGATCGGCGAGGGTCTACGAGCAGTACTTC.

The CDR3 DNA sequence: TGTGCCAGCCGCACCCCGGGTTTCGGCTACACCTTC. It translates to CASRTPGFGYTF. The J gene is TRBJ1-2, the V gene TRBV27; D unclear. Trimming stripped 8 bases from V and 8 bases from J, with 15 bases between. Looked up from germline, CDR1 is MNHEY and CDR2 is SMNVEV (reference sequence). The CDR3 is 12 amino acids.

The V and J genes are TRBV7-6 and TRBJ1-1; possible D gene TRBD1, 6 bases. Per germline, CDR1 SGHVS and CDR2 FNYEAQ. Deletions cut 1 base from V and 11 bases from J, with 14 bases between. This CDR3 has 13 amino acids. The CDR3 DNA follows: TGTGCCAGCAGCTTAGGACCGACAGGTCTGGCTTTCTTT. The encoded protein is CASSLGPTGLAFF.

Here the CDR3 reads CASSLLGGAVYGYTF. CDR3 nucleotides: TGTGCCAGCAGTTTACTTGGGGGTGCGGTCTATGGCTACACCTTC. V usage is TRBV27 and J usage is TRBJ1-2, with a possible D match to TRBD1 (5 bases). V shed 2 bases and J shed 4 bases, with 14 bases lying between them. The germline gives CDR1 MNHEY, CDR2 SMNVEV (reference sequence). The CDR3 has 15 residues.